The clone carrying this T cell receptor (beta chain) was seen ten or more times. Its antigen is not known. The data were taken from a study of glioma-infiltrating T cells. Regarding the study as a whole: CDR3 overlap between tissue and blood was very small. Non-neoplastic patients had below-expected tissue-blood divergence, while all gliomas exceeded expectation.

Using RNA template, CDR3s of TCR alpha and beta were amplified with iRepertoire arm-PCR. TCRdb re-called the multiplex PCR reads through MiXCR, storing one row per CDR3 protein. The sample shows about 22,000 distinct CDR3 sequences, around 24% of them seen only once. Sequenced sample: glioma tissue, nonneoplastic brain tissue, or PBMCs (not recorded which). The TCR comes from a human donor with low-grade glioma or glioblastoma, undergoing nonglioma brain surgery, or in good health (not recorded which).

This CDR3 is CSARDYGGPGNEQFF. The CDR3 bases are TGCAGTGCTAGAGATTATGGGGGGCCGGGGAATGAGCAGTTCTTC. V usage is TRBV20-1 and J usage is TRBJ2-1; possibly TRBD1 or TRBD2 for D (6 bases each). Per germline, CDR1 DFQATT and CDR2 SNEGSKA (reference sequence). V lost 0 bases to trimming and J lost 7 bases, with 16 bases between them. The CDR3 length is 15 residues.